What follows are 29 T cell receptor beta chains derived from one specimen sequenced in a study of response to subunit inactivated influenza vaccine listed by TCRdb under 2018. Library preparation employed RT-PCR. TCRdb lists the instrument as Illumina HiSeq 2500. The raw public data were reprocessed by TCRdb itself: fastp quality trimming at Q25, MiXCR clonotype calling, in-frame beta chains only. Rows with a matching CDR3 protein are joined into one entry that keeps the most common DNA and genes. The sample profile shows about 170,000 distinct CDR3 sequences; over 9.5% of them were found once. Clones ranked in the top ten supply over 25% of the sample. The data were also submitted as part of a second study, on T cells expressing NK-cell markers. As noted in the second study: TCR beta cDNA libraries were prepared using 5'RACE template switching, which introduced a universal primer site and unique molecular identifiers.

Sequenced material: CD8+ T cells sorted from PBMCs, taken roughly 12 days after vaccination. All receptors derive from a man in his forties or fifties who received an inactivated influenza vaccine. Donor details come from another sample of the same person, matched by shared clones.

The genes are TRBV12-3 or TRBV12-4 and TRBJ2-7; D is unresolved. V gave up 0 bases and J gave up 6 bases, with 9 bases separating them. There are 13 residues in the CDR3. This CDR3 is CASSLAGSGEQYF. The CDR3 DNA reads TGTGCCAGCAGTTTAGCAGGGTCGGGCGAGCAGTACTTC.

The chain links TRBV5-5 to TRBJ1-5, with D possibly being TRBD1 (5 bases). Germline V CDR1 and CDR2: SGHKS, YYEKEE (reference sequence). This CDR3 is built from 16 residues. Trimming took 2 bases from V and 8 from J, leaving 20 bases between them. The CDR3 sequence is CASSLGPGWMAEPQHF. Here the CDR3 DNA reads TGTGCCAGCAGCTTAGGGCCAGGGTGGATGGCGGAGCCCCAGCATTTT.

This clonotype was detected many times. The rearrangement uses TRBV7-6 and TRBJ1-2; D may be TRBD1 (6 bases). The CDR3 is 15 residues long. V lost 7 bases and J 8 bases, leaving 23 bases between the germline ends. CDR1 and CDR2 from the germline V gene are SGHVS and FNYEAQ. CDR3 sequence: CASTPGGVTGSGYTF. CDR3 DNA sequence: TGTGCCAGCACCCCCGGAGGCGTCACAGGGTCCGGCTACACCTTC.

This clonotype has a count of ten or more. CDR3 amino acids: CANSRLGNEQFF. In DNA form, the CDR3 reads TGTGCCAACTCCCGGCTCGGAAATGAGCAGTTCTTC. V is TRBV3-1 and J is TRBJ2-1; no definite D call. Trimming cost V 10 bases and J 7 bases, with 14 bases left between them. The germline V gene encodes CDR1 LGHDT and CDR2 YNNKEL (reference sequence). The CDR3 extends over 12 amino acids.

The sample holds a few counts of this clonotype. The chain links TRBV20-1 to TRBJ1-6, with D maybe TRBD1 (5 bases). This CDR3 is 18 amino acids long. Trimming shortened V by 0 bases and J by 0 bases, and 15 bases separated the two germline ends. Looked up from germline, CDR1 is DFQATT and CDR2 is SNEGSKA (reference sequence). The CDR3 spells CSAREIYRDGSYNSPLHF. The CDR3 DNA follows: TGCAGTGCTAGAGAAATCTACCGGGACGGCTCCTATAATTCACCCCTCCACTTT.

Only a few counts were recorded for this clonotype. As DNA, the CDR3 is TGCAGTGCTAGAATGCGGGAGCAACCCTACGAGCAGTACTTC. It yields the protein CSARMREQPYEQYF. This chain links TRBV20-1 with TRBJ2-7, with 7 positions matching TRBD2. The CDR3 totals 14 residues. Germline trimming cut 2 bases from V and 2 bases from J; bases unmatched to any gene: 6. The germline gives CDR1 DFQATT, CDR2 SNEGSKA (reference sequence).

This clonotype has at least ten counts. V gene TRBV7-9 combines with J gene TRBJ2-5; D call uncertain. Trimming took off 0 bases at V and 1 base at J, with 12 bases between the two ends. This CDR3 contains 16 residues. Germline V gene data show CDR1 as SEHNR and CDR2 as FQNEAQ (reference sequence). The CDR3 protein is CASSLAHSKGQETQYF. The CDR3 DNA sequence: TGTGCCAGCAGCTTAGCGCACAGCAAAGGCCAAGAGACCCAGTACTTC.

CDR3 sequence reads: CASSFGRGTEAFF. CDR3 nucleotide sequence: TGTGCCAGCAGTTTCGGCAGGGGAACTGAAGCTTTCTTT. The rearrangement joins TRBV28 to TRBJ1-1, with D possibly being TRBD1 (6 bases). Trimming took off 3 bases at V and 5 bases at J, with 10 bases between the two ends. The CDR3 sequence is 13 residues long. Germline-derived CDR1 and CDR2 are MDHEN and SYDVKM.

V is TRBV3-1 and J is TRBJ2-7; D is perhaps TRBD2 (6 bases). The CDR3 extends over 17 amino acids. V lost 0 bases to trimming and J lost 1 base, with 16 bases between them. Germline CDR1 reads LGHDT; CDR2 reads YNNKEL (reference sequence). In DNA, the CDR3 is TGTGCCAGCAGCCAAGATGCACTGGCAGGGAGGTCCTACGAGCAGTACTTC. It codes for CASSQDALAGRSYEQYF.

This clonotype was detected only a few times. This chain connects TRBV7-9 to TRBJ1-1; D not resolved. V was cut by 2 bases and J by 3 bases, with 4 bases left in between. This CDR3 is built from 12 residues. Germline values: CDR1 SEHNR, CDR2 FQNEAQ (reference sequence). The CDR3 is CASSLSHTEAFF. The CDR3 DNA reads as TGTGCCAGCAGCTTATCACACACTGAAGCTTTCTTT.

V and J are TRBV29-1 and TRBJ2-7, with 11 bases lining up with TRBD2. The CDR3 is made up of 15 amino acids. Trimming removed 4 bases from V and 6 bases from J; junction bases left unmatched: 11. Germline CDR1 and CDR2: SQVTM and ANQGSEA. The CDR3 is CSVGQLAGGQSEQYF. CDR3 DNA: TGCAGCGTTGGACAGCTAGCGGGGGGACAAAGCGAGCAGTACTTC.

This clonotype was observed a handful of times. The CDR3 sequence is CSARVDRTTDGYTF. CDR3 in DNA: TGCAGTGCTAGAGTAGACAGGACTACCGATGGCTACACCTTC. This rearrangement joins TRBV20-1 to TRBJ1-2; TRBD1 is a possible D gene (6 bases). This CDR3 is built from 14 residues. V was cut by 1 base and J by 6 bases, with 15 bases left in between. CDR1 is DFQATT, CDR2 SNEGSKA, per germline (reference sequence).

On this clonotype itself: One end of the junction varies from germline; a read error may be responsible. This chain connects TRBV3-1 to TRBJ2-5; D uncertain. This CDR3 region has 15 residues. CDR1 is LGHDT and CDR2 is YNNKEL in the germline V gene (reference sequence). This CDR3 is CASSQEGRYQGTQYF. In DNA, the CDR3 is TGTGCCAGCAGCCAAGAAGGCAGGTACCAAGGGACCCAGTACTTC.

This sequence joins TRBV7-3 and TRBJ2-1, with D hard to call. The germline gives CDR1 SGHTA, CDR2 FQGTGA. The CDR3 has 16 amino acids. Trimming removed 0 bases at V and 1 base at J, with 10 bases between. This CDR3 is CASSLTWRGSYNEQFF. The CDR3 nucleotides are TGTGCCAGCAGCTTAACGTGGAGAGGATCCTACAATGAGCAGTTCTTC.

This clonotype was recorded once. This chain uses TRBV23-1 with TRBJ2-4; D remains ambiguous. TRBV23-1 is reported as an ORF; its role is uncertain. The V and J ends lost 0 bases and 1 base respectively, with 7 bases between them. The CDR3 is 15 residues long. The CDR3 DNA follows: TGCGCCAGCAGTCAATCGTCCAGCGCCAAAAACATTCAGTACTTC. This sequence encodes CASSQSSSAKNIQYF.

This clonotype was seen at least ten times. V is TRBV7-8 and J is TRBJ1-4; D uncertain. Per the germline V gene, CDR1 is SGHVS and CDR2 is FQNEAQ. V was clipped by 5 bases and J by 3 bases, with 10 bases between them. There are 14 residues in the CDR3. The CDR3 reads CASSPRGANEKLFF. CDR3 in DNA: TGTGCCAGCAGCCCTCGGGGTGCTAATGAAAAACTGTTTTTT.

The genes are TRBV7-9 and TRBJ2-5; 7 nucleotides match TRBD2. The CDR3 runs 12 residues. CDR1 and CDR2 from the germline V gene are SEHNR and FQNEAQ (reference sequence). The V segment lost 6 bases and the J segment 4 bases; nucleotides outside the gene matches: 2. The CDR3 bases are TGTGCCAGCAGTTGGGAGGGAGAGACCCAGTACTTC. Translating gives CASSWEGETQYF.

In its sample, this clonotype was seen a few times. The chain employs TRBV20-1 and TRBJ2-1, with TRBD1 matching over 8 bases. The germline gives CDR1 DFQATT, CDR2 SNEGSKA (reference sequence). The CDR3 runs to 13 residues. The CDR3 sequence is CSSRGLSYNEQFF. CDR3 nucleotide sequence: TGCAGCAGCAGGGGGCTCTCCTACAATGAGCAGTTCTTC.

The table lists this clonotype with a few counts. V is TRBV5-1 and J is TRBJ2-5, with 13 bases that match TRBD2. Germline V CDR1 and CDR2: SGHRS, YFSETQ. CDR3 size: 15 residues. V was clipped by 3 bases and J by 7 bases; unmatched bases: 6. Here the CDR3 reads CASSSTSGGAGTQYF. For the CDR3, the DNA is TGCGCCAGCAGCTCCACTAGCGGGGGGGCCGGGACCCAGTACTTC.

The chain carries TRBV20-1 and TRBJ2-1, with 9 bases matching TRBD1. Germline lookup yields CDR1 DFQATT and CDR2 SNEGSKA (reference sequence). The CDR3 runs 14 residues. Here the CDR3 DNA reads TGCAGGATTCAAACAGGGGGCAACTACAATGAGCAGTTCTTC. Translated, it gives CRIQTGGNYNEQFF.

This clonotype was seen a handful of times. The gene calls are TRBV27 and TRBJ2-5, with D possibly matching TRBD1 (6 bases). The CDR3 sequence is 13 residues long. Trimming pared 4 bases from V and 1 base from J, leaving 7 bases between. Germline CDR1 is MNHEY and CDR2 is SMNVEV (reference sequence). CDR3 region: CASSSTGQETQYF. The CDR3 region has the DNA TGTGCCAGCAGTTCGACAGGCCAAGAGACCCAGTACTTC.

The chain uses TRBV27 and TRBJ2-3; no firm D call. The germline V and J ends were trimmed by 2 bases and 4 bases, with 25 bases remaining between them. This CDR3 region has 19 residues. Germline CDR1 MNHEY, CDR2 SMNVEV (reference sequence). CDR3: CASSLDRPGKGVGADTQYF. Here the CDR3 DNA reads TGTGCCAGCAGTTTAGACCGGCCGGGCAAGGGTGTTGGCGCAGATACGCAGTATTTT.

Many counts were recorded for this clonotype. The CDR3 DNA sequence: TGCAGTGCTAAGGAGTCGTCAGGTAATTACAATGAGCAGTTCTTC. This sequence encodes CSAKESSGNYNEQFF. This chain joins TRBV20-1 and TRBJ2-1; no clear D. Trimming left V 4 bases short and J 4 bases short, with 17 bases between. There are 15 residues in the CDR3. The V gene's germline CDR1 is DFQATT and CDR2 SNEGSKA (reference sequence).

There are a few counts of this clonotype. The chain carries TRBV7-9 and TRBJ2-3, with 9 bases aligning to TRBD2. Germline lookup yields CDR1 SEHNR and CDR2 FQNEAQ (reference sequence). The CDR3 has 13 residues. V was clipped by 5 bases and J by 14 bases; unmatched bases: 11. The CDR3 bases are TGTGCCAGCAGCCCCCCTAGCGGGGTCAGTGCGTATTTT. Protein product: CASSPPSGVSAYF.

This clonotype has more than one count but fewer than ten. The chain employs TRBV6-2 or TRBV6-3 and TRBJ2-5, with D perhaps matching TRBD2 (6 bases). From germline, CDR1 is MNHEY and CDR2 SVGEGT. Trimming pared 7 bases from V and 2 bases from J, leaving 20 bases between. This CDR3 is 16 amino acids long. CDR3 DNA sequence: TGTGCCAGCAATGGGGCGGGACCCACCCCTCAAGAGACCCAGTACTTC. It specifies CASNGAGPTPQETQYF.

There are a few counts of this clonotype. The rearrangement uses TRBV5-1 and TRBJ1-2, with unresolved D. V dropped 3 bases and J dropped 2 bases, with 11 bases sitting between them. The CDR3 consists of 14 residues. The germline V gene encodes CDR1 SGHRS and CDR2 YFSETQ. The CDR3 bases are TGCGCCAGCAGCTCCCGAGGCGGGAACTATGGCTACACCTTC. It is translated as CASSSRGGNYGYTF.

J is TRBJ1-5 and V is TRBV15, with unresolved D. CDR1 is LNHNV and CDR2 is YYDKDF in the germline V gene (reference sequence). The CDR3 runs 15 residues. With 1 base removed from V and 0 bases from J, the gap between germline ends came to 7 bases. This chain's CDR3 is CATSRARGSNQPQHF. The CDR3 DNA follows: TGTGCCACCAGCAGAGCCCGGGGTAGCAATCAGCCCCAGCATTTT.

This chain links TRBV10-3 with TRBJ2-3; D is unresolved. The CDR3 sequence is 15 residues long. With 0 bases removed from V and 1 base from J, the gap between germline ends came to 8 bases. In germline, CDR1 is ENHRY, CDR2 SYGVKD. The CDR3 spells CAISESMAGTDTQYF. CDR3 sequence (DNA): TGTGCCATCAGTGAGTCGATGGCTGGCACAGATACGCAGTATTTT.

The chain employs TRBV4-3 and TRBJ2-7; the match to TRBD2 covers 8 bases. The ends lost 1 base at V and 5 bases at J; junction bases unmatched: 1. The CDR3 consists of 13 residues. Germline V gives CDR1 LGHNA, CDR2 YSLEER. CDR3 DNA: TGCGCCAGCAGCCAAGTCGGGGGGGACGAGCAGTACTTC. This codes for CASSQVGGDEQYF.